The 27 T cell receptor beta chains below were found in one sample sequenced in a study of PD-L1 blockade in urothelial cancer (TCRdb year 2017). The library was built by means of the immunoSEQ multiplex PCR assay. TCRdb's version of the immuneACCESS table is confined to in-frame rearrangements and falls short of the full clone set. An unresolved V gene accounts for under half of the shortfall where checked; the remainder is of unknown origin. In this sample the table shows about 45,000 clones, around 88% of which occur a single time. About 4% of the sample is in the top ten clones. The sample was PBMCs, taken around atezolizumab (anti-PD-L1) treatment. The receptor set was obtained from a man aged 80 or over with urothelial cancer.

The rearrangement joins TRBV12-2 to TRBJ2-7; TRBD2, the table's D call, was not compared with the DNA. TRBV12-2 is listed as a pseudogene. This CDR3 region has 12 residues. CDR3 sequence: CASRHPRSEQYF. The CDR3 DNA sequence: TGTGCAAGTCGCCACCCGAGGTCCGAGCAGTACTTC.

In nucleotides, the CDR3 is TGTGCCAGCAGCAGACTAGCGGGCACTTCTTACAATGAGCAGTTCTTC. It codes for CASSRLAGTSYNEQFF. This chain connects TRBV7-2 to TRBJ2-1; 10 nucleotides match TRBD2. The germline V gene has CDR1 SGHTA and CDR2 FQGNSA. J lost 4 bases, V lost 5 bases, and 8 bases had no gene match. This CDR3 contains 16 residues.

The chain employs TRBV28 and TRBJ1-2; 12 bases agree with TRBD1. The CDR3 extends over 15 amino acids. The V and J ends lost 7 bases and 4 bases, in that order; junction bases with no gene match: 7. CDR1 and CDR2 from the germline V gene are MDHEN and SYDVKM. CDR3 in amino acids: CASTTGTGGVYGYTF. CDR3 DNA sequence: TGTGCCAGCACCACCGGGACAGGGGGCGTCTATGGCTACACCTTC.

This clone has just one count. The chain carries TRBV6-5 and TRBJ2-7, with TRBD2 as a possible D gene (7 bases). Trimming pared 6 bases from V and 7 bases from J, leaving 22 bases between. The CDR3 is 15 residues long. Per germline, CDR1 MNHEY and CDR2 SVGAGI. This CDR3 is CASRATRGIGGEQYF. The CDR3 nucleotides read TGTGCCAGCAGAGCTACAAGGGGGATCGGGGGGGAGCAGTACTTC.

The rearrangement uses TRBV28 and TRBJ2-7, with TRBD2 identical over 11 bases. Looked up from germline, CDR1 is MDHEN and CDR2 is SYDVKM. The V and J ends lost 6 bases and 0 bases, in that order; junction bases with no gene match: 4. The CDR3 has 15 amino acids. Written as DNA, the CDR3 is TGTGCCAGCAGCATAGCGGGAGGGAGCTCCTACGAGCAGTACTTC. Translating gives CASSIAGGSSYEQYF. Filled out from reference TRBV28 and TRBJ2-7, the complete variable domain reads DVKVTQSSRYLVKRTGEKVFLECVQDMDHENMFWYRQDPGLGLRLIYFSYDVKMKEKGDIPEGYSVSREKKERFSLILESASTNQTSMYLCASSIAGGSSYEQYFGPGTRLTVT.

The CDR3 DNA sequence: TGCGCCAGCAGCACGGGGACAGGAGACCTCACAGATACGCAGTATTTT. Its translation: CASSTGTGDLTDTQYF. The chain joins TRBV5-1 to TRBJ2-3; 8 positions agree with TRBD1. CDR1 and CDR2 from the germline V gene are SGHRS and YFSETQ. CDR3 size: 16 residues. J gave up 2 bases and V 4 bases, and 9 bases lay outside the gene matches.

The J gene is TRBJ2-3, the V gene TRBV28, with TRBD2 matching over 8 bases. After removal of 6 bases from V and 4 bases from J, the junction contained 12 bases not matched to a gene. In germline, CDR1 is MDHEN, CDR2 SYDVKM. CDR3 length equals 16 residues. The CDR3 spells CASSPYTGGDADTQYF. The CDR3 DNA follows: TGTGCCAGCAGCCCTTATACGGGAGGGGACGCAGATACGCAGTATTTT.

J is TRBJ2-2 and V is TRBV4-3; no firm D call. The CDR3 extends over 15 amino acids. Trimming removed 0 bases at V and 3 bases at J, with 8 bases between. Per the germline V gene, CDR1 is LGHNA and CDR2 is YSLEER. The CDR3 sequence is CASSQDRAYTGELFF. CDR3 nucleotides: TGCGCCAGCAGCCAAGATCGCGCCTACACCGGGGAGCTGTTTTTT.

The chain uses TRBV5-6 and TRBJ2-1; 12 bases align to TRBD1. The CDR3 is 15 amino acids. Germline values: CDR1 SGHDT, CDR2 YYEEEE. V was pared by 0 bases and J by 5 bases, with 0 bases of the junction left unmatched. The CDR3 reads CASSLGDRGHNEQFF. In nucleotides, the CDR3 is TGTGCCAGCAGCTTGGGGGACAGGGGGCACAATGAGCAGTTCTTC.

The chain recombines TRBV25-1 with TRBJ1-1; 10 nucleotides match TRBD1. V shed 1 base, J shed 4 bases, and the junction held 3 bases outside the gene matches. Germline assignment: CDR1 MGHDK and CDR2 SYGVNS. CDR3 size: 15 residues. The CDR3 region is CASSESRTGGTEAFF. CDR3 DNA: TGTGCCAGCAGTGAATCGAGGACAGGGGGCACTGAAGCTTTCTTT.

The chain employs TRBV10-3 and TRBJ2-7, with 9 bases aligning to TRBD1. Per the germline V gene, CDR1 is ENHRY and CDR2 is SYGVKD. J was trimmed by 6 bases and V by 5 bases; bases with no gene match: 5. CDR3 size: 13 residues. CDR3 loop: CAISKQGALEQYF. The CDR3 bases are TGTGCCATCAGTAAACAGGGGGCCCTCGAGCAGTACTTC.

CDR3 loop: CSVEENGTGVGGYTF. CDR3 nucleotides: TGCAGCGTTGAGGAAAACGGGACAGGGGTTGGTGGCTACACCTTC. The rearrangement links TRBV29-1 to TRBJ1-2, with 10 bases that match TRBD1. Germline V gene data show CDR1 as SQVTM and CDR2 as ANQGSEA. The CDR3 loop spans 15 amino acids. V was pared by 3 bases and J by 7 bases, with 11 bases of the junction left unmatched.

The rearrangement joins TRBV5-8 to TRBJ2-5; 7 nucleotides align to TRBD2. Germline V gene lookup returns CDR1 SGHTS and CDR2 YDEGEE. The ends lost 4 bases at V and 5 bases at J; junction bases unmatched: 8. CDR3 length: 14 residues. Here the CDR3 reads CASSLAGAFETQYF. CDR3 coding DNA: TGTGCCAGCAGCCTGGCGGGAGCGTTTGAGACCCAGTACTTC.

The rearrangement uses TRBV6-5 and TRBJ1-1; D call uncertain. V lost 0 bases and J 0 bases, leaving 11 bases between the germline ends. The CDR3 has 16 residues. The germline V gene has CDR1 MNHEY and CDR2 SVGAGI. The CDR3 loop is CASSYSSLGVNTEAFF. The CDR3 DNA follows: TGTGCCAGCAGTTACTCGAGCCTGGGAGTGAACACTGAAGCTTTCTTT.

The J gene is TRBJ2-5, the V gene TRBV5-4; D is perhaps TRBD2 (5 bases). The V gene lost 0 bases and the J gene lost 4 bases, with 10 bases spanning the gap. The germline V gene encodes CDR1 SGHNT and CDR2 YYREEE (reference sequence). The CDR3 length is 14 residues. The CDR3 DNA reads TGTGCCAGCAGCTTGGTAAATGAGGGAGAGACCCAGTACTTC. Its protein product is CASSLVNEGETQYF.

This chain joins TRBV5-4 and TRBJ2-3, with 9 positions matching TRBD2. CDR1 and CDR2 (germline): SGHNT, YYREEE (reference sequence). The CDR3 spans 15 residues. Losses at the gene ends were 4 bases for V and 1 base for J; bases not matched to a gene: 4. CDR3 DNA sequence: TGTGCCAGCAGCATCAGGACTAGCGGCACAGATACGCAGTATTTT. This codes for CASSIRTSGTDTQYF.

CDR3 sequence: CASRTDQTYNEQFF. The CDR3, as DNA: TGTGCCAGTCGAACAGACCAAACCTACAATGAGCAGTTCTTC. This rearrangement joins TRBV19 to TRBJ2-1, with unresolved D. Trimming took 8 bases from V and 2 from J, leaving 13 bases between them. The CDR3 runs to 14 residues. Germline V gene data show CDR1 as LNHDA and CDR2 as SQIVND (reference sequence).

The chain couples TRBV11-2 to TRBJ1-4; D perhaps matches TRBD1 (6 bases). The CDR3 consists of 15 residues. V lost 2 bases and J lost 3, with 10 bases in between. Germline V lookup: CDR1 SGHAT, CDR2 FQNNGV. CDR3 in DNA: TGTGCCAGCAGCTTAAGACGACAGGCTAATGAAAAACTGTTTTTT. Encoded protein: CASSLRRQANEKLFF. The full variable domain, with the rest looked up from reference TRBV11-2 and TRBJ1-4, is EAGVAQSPRYKIIEKRQSVAFWCNPISGHATLYWYQQILGQGPKLLIQFQNNGVVDDSQLPKDRFSAERLKGVDSTLKIQPAKLEDSAVYLCASSLRRQANEKLFFGSGTQLSVL.

This rearrangement joins TRBV20-1 to TRBJ2-4; D is perhaps TRBD1 (5 bases). CDR1 and CDR2 from the germline V gene are DFQATT and SNEGSKA (reference sequence). Trimming removed 6 bases at V and 8 bases at J, with 11 bases between. This CDR3 is built from 11 residues. The CDR3 spells CSAGPRDIQYF. The DNA for the CDR3 is TGCAGTGCGGGGCCCCGGGACATTCAGTACTTC.

This chain connects TRBV7-7 to TRBJ2-7, with TRBD1 matching 8 bases. Germline V gene sequence: CDR1 SSHAT, CDR2 FNYEAQ (reference sequence). Losses at the gene ends were 5 bases for V and 4 bases for J; bases not matched to a gene: 7. The CDR3 loop spans 14 amino acids. CDR3 region: CASSAGTGQYEQYF. CDR3 sequence (DNA): TGTGCCAGCAGCGCGGGGACAGGCCAGTACGAGCAGTACTTC.

The chain has TRBV7-9 and TRBJ2-2, with 10 nucleotides matching TRBD1. This CDR3 has 17 residues. From germline, CDR1 is SEHNR and CDR2 FQNEAQ (reference sequence). V lost 0 bases to trimming and J lost 6 bases; unmatched junction nucleotides: 7. The CDR3 is CASSLARDRGSAGELFF. The CDR3 DNA follows: TGTGCCAGCAGCTTAGCAAGGGACAGGGGATCGGCCGGGGAGCTGTTTTTT. Based on the CDR3 plus reference TRBV7-9 and TRBJ2-2, the full variable domain is DTGVSQNPRHKITKRGQNVTFRCDPISEHNRLYWYRQTLGQGPEFLTYFQNEAQLEKSRLLSDRFSAERPKGSFSTLEIQRTEQGDSAMYLCASSLARDRGSAGELFFGEGSRLTVL.

The rearrangement uses TRBV5-4 and TRBJ2-5; TRBD2 aligns across 10 bases. The CDR3 consists of 16 residues. V trimming: 0 bases; J trimming: 5 bases; junction bases outside the gene matches: 7. Germline values: CDR1 SGHNT, CDR2 YYREEE (reference sequence). CDR3 in DNA: TGTGCCAGCAGCTTGGGGTCTAGCGGGAGTTATGAGACCCAGTACTTC. Translated: CASSLGSSGSYETQYF.

CDR3 in amino acids: CASSLTASGTGGQTQYF. DNA of the CDR3: TGTGCCAGCAGCTTAACGGCTAGCGGAACTGGGGGCCAGACCCAGTACTTC. The chain couples TRBV7-6 to TRBJ2-5; a possible D gene is TRBD2 (7 bases). From germline, CDR1 is SGHVS and CDR2 FNYEAQ. This CDR3 contains 17 residues. V was trimmed by 2 bases and J by 6 bases, leaving 22 bases between them.

This clone came up once. This rearrangement joins TRBV28 to TRBJ2-5; 8 positions match TRBD1. V was pared by 8 bases and J by 4 bases, with 15 bases of the junction left unmatched. The CDR3 is 16 residues long. Germline V gives CDR1 MDHEN, CDR2 SYDVKM. Here the CDR3 reads CASGWGPGQETETQYF. DNA of the CDR3: TGTGCCAGCGGGTGGGGACCGGGACAGGAAACAGAGACCCAGTACTTC.

The J gene is TRBJ1-2, the V gene TRBV6-5; D may be TRBD1 (5 bases). The CDR3 extends over 14 amino acids. Per the germline V gene, CDR1 is MNHEY and CDR2 is SVGAGI. The V and J ends lost 4 bases and 4 bases respectively, with 13 bases between them. The CDR3 nucleotides read TGTGCCAGCAGTTCGGCGGACACATCCTATGGCTACACCTTC. Amino acids: CASSSADTSYGYTF.

The rearrangement uses TRBV7-2 and TRBJ2-7; TRBD1 agrees at 8 bases. The CDR3 contains 12 residues. Germline V gene lookup returns CDR1 SGHTA and CDR2 FQGNSA. V trimming: 2 bases; J trimming: 9 bases; junction bases outside the gene matches: 3. CDR3 sequence: CASSLRQGRQYF. The CDR3 DNA reads TGTGCCAGCAGCTTACGACAGGGGAGGCAGTACTTC.

The chain joins TRBV2 to TRBJ2-7; D is unclear. This CDR3 has 11 amino acids. The germline V gene encodes CDR1 SNHLY and CDR2 FYNNEI. Trimming removed 7 bases from V and 9 bases from J, with 13 bases in between. The CDR3 here is CASTPGGWQYF. In nucleotides, the CDR3 is TGTGCCAGCACCCCCGGTGGTTGGCAGTACTTC. The whole variable domain, filled in from reference TRBV2 and TRBJ2-7, reads EPEVTQTPSHQVTQMGQEVILRCVPISNHLYFYWYRQILGQKVEFLVSFYNNEISEKSEIFDDQFSVERPDGSNFTLKIRSTKLEDSAMYFCASTPGGWQYFGPGTRLTVT.